This T cell receptor (beta chain) was profiled in a study of blood T cell repertoires in COVID-19. Some clones are missing from TCRdb's copy, which holds only in-frame ones; the method was immunoSEQ multiplex PCR. Of approximately 300,000 clones listed, over 75% are singletons. Germline V CDR1 and CDR2: SGHTA, FQGNSA. The V segment lost 1 base and the J segment 3 bases; nucleotides outside the gene matches: 5. The CDR3 has 15 amino acids. This chain uses TRBV7-2 with TRBJ1-1; 7 nucleotides align to TRBD1. This sequence originates from a human donor with COVID-19, enrolled during active disease. The donor label of this sample is uncertain. Sample: peripheral blood. The CDR3 DNA follows: TGTGCCAGCAGCTTAGAGACAGGGCGGGACACTGAAGCTTTCTTT. Translation gives CASSLETGRDTEAFF.